The present T cell receptor (beta chain) was sequenced within a study of shared clonotypes between healthy human individuals. Study-wide results and caveats: What limited the represented genetic and exposure-history diversity was the small number of donors.

In the case of this clone: Antigen: not known.

V lost 3 bases and J lost 7, with 9 bases in between. CDR1 is SEHNR, CDR2 FQNEAQ, per germline (reference sequence). This CDR3 spans 12 amino acids. Data came from immunoSEQ multiplex PCR; TCRdb stores just in-frame clones and leaves some out. This sample yields hundreds of thousands of clones, of which more than 70% are seen a single time; under 2% belongs to the top ten. The TCR sequence derives from a woman in her 30s in good health. The sample was memory CD4+ T cells sorted from blood. The subset: CD45RA-negative fraction. V gene TRBV7-9 combines with J gene TRBJ1-1; D is unresolved. CDR3 bases: TGTGCCAGCAGCTTCCTAGTTGGTGAAGCTTTCTTT. This gives the protein CASSFLVGEAFF. Supplemented by reference TRBV7-9 and TRBJ1-1, the full variable domain reads DTGVSQNPRHKITKRGQNVTFRCDPISEHNRLYWYRQTLGQGPEFLTYFQNEAQLEKSRLLSDRFSAERPKGSFSTLEIQRTEQGDSAMYLCASSFLVGEAFFGQGTRLTVV.